These T cell receptor beta chains were read from a single sample in a study of T cell responses to AZD1222 COVID-19 vaccine. Libraries were prepared by immunoSEQ multiplex PCR; TCRdb keeps only in-frame clonotypes and omits some of them. This table holds around 100,000 clones, about 85% found once. Sequenced material: peripheral blood, taken on day 0 of AZD1222 vaccination. The origin of the receptors is an adult in good health. CDR3s include the opening cysteine and the closing phenylalanine or tryptophan. D genes are given only for firm matches. Clone size is given for some rows only: seen once, a few or many times, or a class if the clone is expanded.

v_call: TRBV3-1/TRBV3-2; j_call: TRBJ2-7; d_call: TRBD2; clone_size: .; cdr3_aa: CASSQDGGGYEQYF; cdr3_nt: TGTGCCAGCAGCCAAGACGGCGGGGGCTACGAGCAGTACTTC
v_call: TRBV2; j_call: TRBJ1-1; d_call: .; clone_size: .; cdr3_aa: CASSLLKTGPEAFF; cdr3_nt: TGTGCCAGCAGCCTTCTTAAAACAGGGCCTGAAGCTTTCTTT
v_call: TRBV19; j_call: TRBJ1-3; d_call: TRBD1; clone_size: .; cdr3_aa: CASSPRQGASGNTIYF; cdr3_nt: TGTGCCAGTAGCCCACGGCAGGGGGCCTCTGGAAACACCATATATTTT
v_call: TRBV6-5; j_call: TRBJ1-5; d_call: .; clone_size: .; cdr3_aa: CASHPNSNQPQHF; cdr3_nt: TGTGCCTCCCACCCAAATAGCAATCAGCCCCAGCATTTT
v_call: TRBV21-1; j_call: TRBJ1-6; d_call: .; clone_size: .; cdr3_aa: CASSTHGGASYSSPLHF; cdr3_nt: TGTGCCAGCAGCACGCATGGGGGGGCCTCCTATAGTTCACCCCTCCACTTT
v_call: TRBV23-1; j_call: TRBJ1-3; d_call: TRBD1; clone_size: .; cdr3_aa: CASRHWTGSLGNTIYF; cdr3_nt: TGCGCCAGCAGACACTGGACAGGGTCTTTAGGAAACACCATATATTTT
v_call: TRBV6-5; j_call: TRBJ2-1; d_call: TRBD2; clone_size: .; cdr3_aa: CASSPRLAGWNEQFF; cdr3_nt: TGTGCCAGCAGTCCCCGACTAGCGGGGTGGAATGAGCAGTTCTTC
v_call: TRBV7-8; j_call: TRBJ2-5; d_call: .; clone_size: .; cdr3_aa: CASSRDQETQYF; cdr3_nt: TGTGCCAGCAGCCGGGACCAAGAGACCCAGTACTTC
v_call: TRBV2; j_call: TRBJ2-3; d_call: .; clone_size: .; cdr3_aa: CASSAWDTQYF; cdr3_nt: TGTGCCAGCAGCGCGTGGGATACGCAGTATTTT
v_call: TRBV19; j_call: TRBJ2-7; d_call: .; clone_size: once; cdr3_aa: CASSPAIRYEQYF; cdr3_nt: TGTGCCAGTAGCCCCGCAATTAGGTACGAGCAGTACTTC
v_call: TRBV5-6; j_call: TRBJ1-2; d_call: .; clone_size: .; cdr3_aa: CASSPRGSRYGYTF; cdr3_nt: TGTGCCAGCAGCCCCAGGGGATCCCGGTACGGCTACACCTTC
v_call: TRBV27; j_call: TRBJ2-2; d_call: .; clone_size: .; cdr3_aa: CASSLRSGVPGELFF; cdr3_nt: TGTGCCAGCAGTTTACGCTCAGGGGTACCCGGGGAGCTGTTTTTT
v_call: TRBV27; j_call: TRBJ2-7; d_call: .; clone_size: .; cdr3_aa: CASSFEAGASYEQYF; cdr3_nt: TGTGCCAGCAGTTTTGAGGCTGGGGCTTCCTACGAGCAGTACTTC
v_call: TRBV11-3; j_call: TRBJ2-2; d_call: TRBD1; clone_size: .; cdr3_aa: CASSLAPDRAGTGELFF; cdr3_nt: TGTGCCAGCAGCTTAGCCCCAGACAGGGCCGGCACCGGGGAGCTGTTTTTT
v_call: TRBV18; j_call: TRBJ1-6; d_call: TRBD1; clone_size: .; cdr3_aa: CASSPLGQGNSPLHF; cdr3_nt: TGTGCCAGCTCACCATTGGGACAGGGTAATTCACCCCTCCACTTT
v_call: TRBV9; j_call: TRBJ2-5; d_call: TRBD2; clone_size: .; cdr3_aa: CASSVGLAGGETQYF; cdr3_nt: TGTGCCAGCAGCGTAGGACTAGCGGGGGGAGAGACCCAGTACTTC
v_call: TRBV27; j_call: TRBJ2-7; d_call: TRBD1; clone_size: .; cdr3_aa: CASRPGQTIYEQYF; cdr3_nt: TGTGCCAGCAGGCCGGGACAGACGATCTACGAGCAGTACTTC
v_call: TRBV2; j_call: TRBJ2-7; d_call: .; clone_size: .; cdr3_aa: CASSEDGNEQYF; cdr3_nt: TGTGCCAGCAGTGAAGATGGTAACGAGCAGTACTTC
v_call: TRBV4-1; j_call: TRBJ2-1; d_call: TRBD2; clone_size: few; cdr3_aa: CASSHPGLAGGDSYNEQFF; cdr3_nt: TGCGCCAGCAGCCATCCGGGACTAGCGGGAGGGGATTCCTACAATGAGCAGTTCTTC
v_call: TRBV2; j_call: TRBJ2-7; d_call: TRBD1; clone_size: .; cdr3_aa: CASSGLPGGYEQYF; cdr3_nt: TGTGCCAGCAGTGGTCTCCCAGGGGGCTACGAGCAGTACTTC
v_call: TRBV18; j_call: TRBJ2-7; d_call: TRBD1; clone_size: .; cdr3_aa: CASSPGQGAYEQYF; cdr3_nt: TGTGCCAGCTCACCCGGACAGGGGGCTTACGAGCAGTACTTC
v_call: TRBV9; j_call: TRBJ2-1; d_call: .; clone_size: .; cdr3_aa: CASSADGSYNEQFF; cdr3_nt: TGTGCCAGCAGCGCGGACGGTTCCTACAATGAGCAGTTCTTC
v_call: TRBV5-1; j_call: TRBJ2-7; d_call: TRBD2; clone_size: .; cdr3_aa: CASSLVAGGTYEQYF; cdr3_nt: TGCGCCAGCAGCTTGGTGGCGGGGGGGACCTACGAGCAGTACTTC
v_call: TRBV6-1; j_call: TRBJ2-7; d_call: TRBD2; clone_size: .; cdr3_aa: CASSDSGGRYEQYF; cdr3_nt: TGTGCCAGCAGTGACAGCGGGGGTAGGTACGAGCAGTACTTC
v_call: TRBV6-5; j_call: TRBJ2-4; d_call: .; clone_size: .; cdr3_aa: CASRASGAGKNIQYF; cdr3_nt: TGTGCCAGCAGAGCCTCGGGGGCCGGCAAAAACATTCAGTACTTC
v_call: TRBV7-3; j_call: TRBJ2-1; d_call: .; clone_size: .; cdr3_aa: CASSLDTGAYNEQFF; cdr3_nt: TGTGCCAGCAGCCTCGACACGGGGGCCTACAATGAGCAGTTCTTC
v_call: TRBV4-2; j_call: TRBJ1-6; d_call: .; clone_size: .; cdr3_aa: CASSQERTGNSPLHF; cdr3_nt: TGTGCCAGCAGCCAAGAGAGGACGGGTAATTCACCCCTCCACTTT
v_call: TRBV5-8; j_call: TRBJ2-7; d_call: TRBD1; clone_size: .; cdr3_aa: CASSWTGYEQYF; cdr3_nt: TGTGCCAGCAGCTGGACAGGGTACGAGCAGTACTTC
v_call: TRBV6-2/TRBV6-3; j_call: TRBJ1-2; d_call: .; clone_size: .; cdr3_aa: CASSYLGGVYGYTF; cdr3_nt: TGTGCCAGCAGTTATTTGGGCGGTGTCTATGGCTACACCTTC
v_call: TRBV5-1; j_call: TRBJ1-1; d_call: .; clone_size: .; cdr3_aa: CASRATTEAFF; cdr3_nt: TGCGCCAGCAGGGCCACAACTGAAGCTTTCTTT
v_call: TRBV12-5; j_call: TRBJ2-7; d_call: .; clone_size: .; cdr3_aa: CASGLVLGPLYEQYF; cdr3_nt: TGTGCTAGTGGTTTGGTACTTGGCCCCCTCTACGAGCAGTACTTC
v_call: TRBV7-2; j_call: TRBJ1-6; d_call: .; clone_size: .; cdr3_aa: CASNVPRGSSPLHF; cdr3_nt: TGTGCCAGCAACGTACCCCGGGGGAGCTCACCCCTCCACTTT
v_call: TRBV14; j_call: TRBJ1-4; d_call: TRBD1; clone_size: .; cdr3_aa: CASSQGGTGRATNEKLFF; cdr3_nt: TGTGCCAGCAGCCAAGGGGGGACAGGGCGTGCCACTAATGAAAAACTGTTTTTT
v_call: TRBV6-6; j_call: TRBJ1-4; d_call: .; clone_size: few; cdr3_aa: CASSPSVEKLFF; cdr3_nt: TGTGCCAGCAGTCCCTCAGTGGAAAAACTGTTTTTT
v_call: TRBV10-2; j_call: TRBJ2-2; d_call: .; clone_size: .; cdr3_aa: CASGLLRDTGELFF; cdr3_nt: TGCGCCAGCGGTCTACTGCGGGACACCGGGGAGCTGTTTTTT
v_call: TRBV28; j_call: TRBJ2-1; d_call: TRBD2; clone_size: .; cdr3_aa: CASGGLVPNEQFF; cdr3_nt: TGTGCCAGCGGGGGACTAGTCCCCAATGAGCAGTTCTTC
v_call: TRBV18; j_call: TRBJ2-7; d_call: .; clone_size: .; cdr3_aa: CASSPRVGYEQYF; cdr3_nt: TGTGCCAGCTCACCGAGGGTAGGCTACGAGCAGTACTTC
v_call: TRBV30; j_call: TRBJ1-1; d_call: .; clone_size: few; cdr3_aa: CAGGTSNTEAFF; cdr3_nt: TGTGCCGGGGGCACTTCGAACACTGAAGCTTTCTTT
v_call: TRBV7-3; j_call: TRBJ2-3; d_call: TRBD1; clone_size: once; cdr3_aa: CASSLIGTGVTDTQYF; cdr3_nt: TGTGCCAGCAGCTTAATAGGGACAGGGGTCACAGATACGCAGTATTTT
v_call: TRBV13; j_call: TRBJ1-6; d_call: TRBD1; clone_size: .; cdr3_aa: CASSPPGQGNNSPLHF; cdr3_nt: TGTGCCAGCAGCCCCCCGGGACAGGGGAATAATTCACCCCTCCACTTT
v_call: TRBV7-9; j_call: TRBJ1-4; d_call: .; clone_size: .; cdr3_aa: CASSRGGGEKLFF; cdr3_nt: TGTGCCAGCAGCCGGGGGGGAGGTGAAAAACTGTTTTTT
v_call: TRBV15; j_call: TRBJ1-1; d_call: .; clone_size: .; cdr3_aa: CATSRDIGQMNTEAFF; cdr3_nt: TGTGCCACCAGCAGAGATATAGGGCAGATGAACACTGAAGCTTTCTTT
v_call: TRBV5-1; j_call: TRBJ2-3; d_call: TRBD2; clone_size: .; cdr3_aa: CASSRLAGSTDTQYF; cdr3_nt: TGCGCCAGCAGCAGGCTAGCGGGAAGCACAGATACGCAGTATTTT
v_call: TRBV27; j_call: TRBJ2-2; d_call: TRBD2; clone_size: .; cdr3_aa: CASSFQTTPGRDGELFF; cdr3_nt: TGTGCCAGCAGTTTCCAAACGACCCCAGGGAGGGACGGGGAGCTGTTTTTT
v_call: TRBV19; j_call: TRBJ2-2; d_call: .; clone_size: .; cdr3_aa: CASRAGQNTGELFF; cdr3_nt: TGTGCCAGTAGAGCCGGACAGAACACCGGGGAGCTGTTTTTT
v_call: TRBV7-9; j_call: TRBJ1-3; d_call: .; clone_size: few; cdr3_aa: CASSSHSSGNTIYF; cdr3_nt: TGTGCCAGCAGCTCCCACAGCTCTGGAAACACCATATATTTT
v_call: TRBV6-5; j_call: TRBJ1-2; d_call: .; clone_size: .; cdr3_aa: CASRRTRDNYGYTF; cdr3_nt: TGTGCCAGCAGAAGAACCCGGGACAACTATGGCTACACCTTC
v_call: TRBV25-1; j_call: TRBJ2-4; d_call: TRBD1; clone_size: .; cdr3_aa: CASRKTGDGTQYF; cdr3_nt: TGTGCCAGCAGGAAGACAGGGGATGGGACTCAGTACTTC
v_call: TRBV28; j_call: TRBJ1-6; d_call: TRBD1; clone_size: .; cdr3_aa: CASSRQGSSSPLHF; cdr3_nt: TGTGCCAGCAGTCGACAGGGGAGCTCTTCACCCCTCCACTTT
v_call: TRBV7-2; j_call: TRBJ2-5; d_call: TRBD2; clone_size: .; cdr3_aa: CASSPVSGGGETQYF; cdr3_nt: TGTGCCAGCAGCCCTGTTAGCGGGGGAGGGGAGACCCAGTACTTC